The 21 T cell receptor beta chains listed next were all sequenced from one sample in a study of OX40 agonist ivuxolimab in advanced cancers. Sequencing used immunoSEQ multiplex PCR; TCRdb keeps in-frame clones, though not all of them. The sample records about 48,000 clones, approximately 84% being singletons. The sequences come from CD4+ or CD8+ T cells sorted from blood, collected in a trial of the OX40 agonist ivuxolimab. These receptors were taken from an adult with an advanced solid tumor such as melanoma, head and neck, liver or kidney cancer.

In DNA form, the CDR3 reads TGCAGCGTTGAAGGCCTATTCGGGCAAGGGGGAATAGCTTTCTTT. Its translation is CSVEGLFGQGGIAFF. The genes are TRBV29-1 and TRBJ1-1; D perhaps matches TRBD1 (6 bases). The germline CDR1 and CDR2 sequences are SQVTM and ANQGSEA. The V end lost 1 base, the J end lost 10 bases, and 22 bases lay between the germline ends. The CDR3 runs to 15 residues.

The rearrangement links TRBV2 to TRBJ2-4; TRBD2 agrees at 8 bases. Losses at the gene ends were 9 bases for V and 9 bases for J; bases not matched to a gene: 4. The CDR3 covers 11 residues. Germline-derived CDR1 and CDR2 are SNHLY and FYNNEI. CDR3 protein: CASSGEVIQYF. CDR3 in DNA: TGTGCCAGTAGCGGGGAGGTCATTCAGTACTTC.

This clone was recorded only once. The chain employs TRBV6-4 and TRBJ2-1, with 12 bases that match TRBD2. Germline values: CDR1 MRHNA, CDR2 SNTAGT. V shed 3 bases and J 8 bases; nucleotides not matched to a gene: 5. The CDR3 consists of 15 residues. The DNA of the CDR3 is TGTGCCAGCAGTGAGACTAGCGGGAGTTTCTATGAGCAGTTCTTC. Residues: CASSETSGSFYEQFF.

This chain joins TRBV11-1 and TRBJ2-7; tentative D call: TRBD1 (5 bases). Trimming removed 3 bases from V and 0 bases from J, with 9 bases in between. The CDR3 runs 14 residues. Germline CDR1 SGHAT, CDR2 FQDESV (reference sequence). The CDR3 region is CASSLAGRSYEQYF. Written as DNA, the CDR3 is TGTGCCAGCAGCTTGGCAGGGCGCTCCTACGAGCAGTACTTC. Full variable domain (rest looked up from reference TRBV11-1 and TRBJ2-7): EAEVAQSPRYKITEKSQAVAFWCDPISGHATLYWYRQILGQGPELLVQFQDESVVDDSQLPKDRFSAERLKGVDSTLKIQPAELGDSAMYLCASSLAGRSYEQYFGPGTRLTVT.

The V call is TRBV10-3, the J call TRBJ2-7; 9 bases align to TRBD2. This CDR3 has 17 residues. Trimming removed 0 bases from V and 4 bases from J; junction bases left unmatched: 10. Germline CDR1 ENHRY, CDR2 SYGVKD. The CDR3 DNA reads TGTGCCATCAGTGAGTCTGCTGGCGGGAGGGCTGAGTACGAGCAGTACTTC. Protein product: CAISESAGGRAEYEQYF.

In its sample, this clone was seen a few times. The chain is built from TRBV18 and TRBJ2-7, with 11 positions matching TRBD1. The CDR3 loop spans 15 amino acids. J was trimmed by 4 bases and V by 3 bases; bases with no gene match: 5. Germline assignment: CDR1 KGHSH and CDR2 LQKENI. As DNA, the CDR3 is TGTGCCAGCTCACCTAGCCGGGACAGGGGGTACGAGCAGTACTTC. This encodes CASSPSRDRGYEQYF.

In its sample, this clone was seen a few times. This chain connects TRBV10-3 to TRBJ1-2; D possibly corresponds to TRBD1 (5 bases). This CDR3 is 14 amino acids long. Trimming pared 2 bases from V and 2 bases from J, leaving 9 bases between. The V gene's germline CDR1 is ENHRY and CDR2 SYGVKD. This chain's CDR3 is CAISEPGRNYGYTF. As DNA, the CDR3 is TGTGCCATCAGTGAGCCAGGGAGGAACTATGGCTACACCTTC.

This clone has more than one count but fewer than ten. This chain connects TRBV7-2 to TRBJ2-7, with 7 bases lining up with TRBD1. Trimming cost V 5 bases and J 1 base; bases outside gene matches: 2. The CDR3 runs to 13 residues. Germline V gene sequence: CDR1 SGHTA, CDR2 FQGNSA. The CDR3 loop reads CASSHRGSYEQYF. In nucleotides, the CDR3 is TGTGCCAGCAGCCACAGGGGATCCTACGAGCAGTACTTC.

The genes are TRBV18 and TRBJ2-3, with unresolved D. The V end was cut by 2 bases, the J end by 0 bases, with 6 bases between. Germline CDR1 reads KGHSH; CDR2 reads LQKENI. The CDR3 has 14 residues. The chain's CDR3 is CASSPATSTDTQYF. Written as DNA, the CDR3 is TGTGCCAGCTCACCAGCGACTAGCACAGATACGCAGTATTTT.

The chain combines TRBV2 with TRBJ2-1; no definite D call. There are 14 residues in the CDR3. Trimming removed 6 bases from V and 2 bases from J, with 11 bases in between. Per the germline V gene, CDR1 is SNHLY and CDR2 is FYNNEI. CDR3: CASRMVEPYNEQFF. The CDR3 DNA is TGTGCCAGCAGGATGGTTGAGCCCTACAATGAGCAGTTCTTC. The entire variable domain, with the rest obtained from reference TRBV2 and TRBJ2-1, is as follows: EPEVTQTPSHQVTQMGQEVILRCVPISNHLYFYWYRQILGQKVEFLVSFYNNEISEKSEIFDDQFSVERPDGSNFTLKIRSTKLEDSAMYFCASRMVEPYNEQFFGPGTRLTVL.

Worth noting for this clone: An end of the junction does not agree with germline; a read error may underlie this. The chain carries TRBV7-7 and TRBJ1-1; no firm D call. CDR3 length: 16 amino acids. Germline loops: CDR1 SSHAT, CDR2 FNYEAQ (reference sequence). CDR3 protein: CASIRPGGHLNTEAFF. CDR3 nucleotides: TGTGCTAGCATTCGACCGGGCGGGCACTTGAACACTGAAGCTTTCTTT.

This chain joins TRBV5-8 and TRBJ2-1, with 9 bases fitting TRBD2. This CDR3 is built from 20 residues. Germline CDR1 is SGHTS and CDR2 is YDEGEE. V shed 4 bases, J shed 4 bases, and the junction held 21 bases outside the gene matches. The DNA for the CDR3 is TGTGCCAGCAGCAAAGCGGGACAGATGATAGCGGGAGAGGGGTACAATGAGCAGTTCTTC. This gives the protein CASSKAGQMIAGEGYNEQFF.

This clone was seen more than once but under ten times. The rearrangement links TRBV2 to TRBJ1-5, with TRBD1 identical over 7 bases. The trim removed 6 bases at V and 6 bases at J, leaving 11 bases unmatched. The germline V gene encodes CDR1 SNHLY and CDR2 FYNNEI. The CDR3 extends over 15 amino acids. The CDR3 spells CASSGTAGIGQPQHF. Here the CDR3 DNA reads TGTGCCAGCAGCGGGACAGCAGGTATCGGTCAGCCCCAGCATTTT. The full variable domain, rest sourced from reference TRBV2 and TRBJ1-5, is EPEVTQTPSHQVTQMGQEVILRCVPISNHLYFYWYRQILGQKVEFLVSFYNNEISEKSEIFDDQFSVERPDGSNFTLKIRSTKLEDSAMYFCASSGTAGIGQPQHFGDGTRLSIL.

V gene TRBV2 combines with J gene TRBJ2-1, with 8 nucleotides matching TRBD2. J gave up 3 bases and V 6 bases, and 4 bases lay outside the gene matches. The CDR3 is 14 residues long. Germline CDR1 and CDR2: SNHLY and FYNNEI. The DNA of the CDR3 is TGTGCCAGCAGGAGCGGGAGCCACTACAATGAGCAGTTCTTC. It codes for CASRSGSHYNEQFF. The variable domain in full, completed from reference TRBV2 and TRBJ2-1, reads EPEVTQTPSHQVTQMGQEVILRCVPISNHLYFYWYRQILGQKVEFLVSFYNNEISEKSEIFDDQFSVERPDGSNFTLKIRSTKLEDSAMYFCASRSGSHYNEQFFGPGTRLTVL.

The genes are TRBV7-9 and TRBJ1-5, with a tentative D call TRBD1 (5 bases). Germline V gene sequence: CDR1 SEHNR, CDR2 FQNEAQ (reference sequence). CDR3 length: 15 residues. Trimming took 5 bases from V and 9 from J, leaving 20 bases between them. The CDR3 region is CASSLGDLIPRPQHF. CDR3 sequence (DNA): TGTGCCAGCAGCCTCGGGGACTTAATTCCGAGGCCCCAGCATTTT.

The chain couples TRBV28 to TRBJ1-1, with D possibly being TRBD1 (5 bases). V gave up 6 bases and J gave up 4 bases, with 12 bases separating them. This CDR3 region has 13 residues. From germline, CDR1 is MDHEN and CDR2 SYDVKM. CDR3 region: CASRIRTGTEAFF. The CDR3, as DNA: TGTGCCAGCAGGATACGAACAGGCACTGAAGCTTTCTTT.

This chain links TRBV28 with TRBJ2-4; no reliable D call. Trimming removed 1 base from V and 5 bases from J, with 6 bases in between. CDR3 size: 13 residues. Germline CDR1 and CDR2: MDHEN and SYDVKM. CDR3 protein: CASSLFLQNIQYF. The CDR3 bases are TGTGCCAGCAGTTTATTCTTACAAAACATTCAGTACTTC.

This sequence joins TRBV28 and TRBJ2-1, with D maybe TRBD1 (7 bases). Between the trimmed V and J ends, which lost 1 base and 6 bases, there was a span of 19 bases. Germline CDR1 MDHEN, CDR2 SYDVKM. This CDR3 is 17 amino acids long. CDR3 residues: CASSLFGRGANPNEQFF. The CDR3 coding sequence is TGTGCCAGCAGTTTATTCGGCAGGGGGGCGAACCCCAATGAGCAGTTCTTC.

This chain connects TRBV28 to TRBJ2-5; TRBD1 aligns across 8 bases. The V gene end was trimmed by 7 bases and the J gene end by 2 bases; junction bases not matched to a gene: 15. Germline values: CDR1 MDHEN, CDR2 SYDVKM. This CDR3 is 17 amino acids long. The CDR3 loop is CASNTAVDRASQETQYF. In DNA, the CDR3 is TGTGCCAGCAACACGGCAGTGGACAGGGCATCTCAAGAGACCCAGTACTTC.

This clone was seen a single time. This sequence joins TRBV19 and TRBJ2-4, with TRBD1 matching 8 bases. The V gene end was trimmed by 4 bases and the J gene end by 12 bases; junction bases not matched to a gene: 5. This CDR3 region has 12 residues. Germline CDR1 and CDR2: LNHDA and SQIVND (reference sequence). The CDR3 region has the DNA TGTGCCAGTAGTAGTACAGGGGGAACTCAGTACTTC. Amino acids: CASSSTGGTQYF.

V gene TRBV11-3 combines with J gene TRBJ2-2; TRBD1 aligns across 8 bases. Germline lookup yields CDR1 SGHNT and CDR2 YENEEA. Trimming took 6 bases from V and 0 from J; bases not matched to a gene: 0. The CDR3 contains 14 residues. Here the CDR3 reads CASRGQANTGELFF. DNA of the CDR3: TGTGCCAGCAGGGGACAGGCGAACACCGGGGAGCTGTTTTTT.